This TCR beta chain was identified in a study of spatial heterogeneity in lung cancer. Study-wide background: More beta-chain than alpha-chain sequences were consistently detected.

TCRdb re-called the 5' RACE reads through MiXCR, storing one row per CDR3 protein. The table includes 60,000 to 90,000 distinct CDR3 sequences, 13% detected once. CDR1 is SGHRS, CDR2 YFSETQ, per germline. CDR3 length: 14 amino acids. V dropped 9 bases and J dropped 3; count of bases not matched to a gene: 10. Documented time point: sample taken at primary tumor resection. Whole RNA, isolated from tumor, nontumor lung or frozen PBMC, was sequenced without prior sorting. More than 70 TRACERx patients with early, untreated non-small cell lung cancer donated samples. Ten or more counts support this clonotype. Its antigen is as yet unknown. Study outcomes and limitations: There were more appearances of ubiquitous expanded tumor TCRs in blood at resection than at follow-up.

J is TRBJ2-7 and V is TRBV5-1; TRBD2 matches at 9 bases. Sequences were derived from PBMCs, sampled at surgery. This clonotype originated in a male donor with early-stage non-small cell lung cancer. The CDR3 DNA is TGCGCCACTCCGAGGCGGGAGGGTGGCTACGAGCAGTACTTC. It translates to CATPRREGGYEQYF. Based on the CDR3 plus reference TRBV5-1 and TRBJ2-7, the full variable domain is KAGVTQTPRYLIKTRGQQVTLSCSPISGHRSVSWYQQTPGQGLQFLFEYFSETQRNKGNFPGRFSGRQFSNSRSEMNVSTLELGDSALYLCATPRREGGYEQYFGPGTRLTVT.